The 28 T cell receptor beta chains below were found in one sample sequenced in a study of T cell responses to AZD1222 COVID-19 vaccine. Some clones are missing from TCRdb's copy, which holds only in-frame ones; the method was immunoSEQ multiplex PCR. The data hold around 180,000 clones, with about nine tenths observed a single time. The source was peripheral blood, collected on day 0 of AZD1222 vaccination. These TCRs come from an adult in good health.

This sequence joins TRBV2 and TRBJ2-3; TRBD2 is a possible D gene (5 bases). V shed 8 bases and J shed 3 bases, with 15 bases lying between them. This CDR3 contains 14 residues. Per germline, CDR1 SNHLY and CDR2 FYNNEI. The DNA for the CDR3 is TGTGCCAGCTATACACTTGGGGAGACAGATACGCAGTATTTT. This sequence encodes CASYTLGETDTQYF.

The chain combines TRBV21-1 with TRBJ1-6; the tabulated D call, TRBD1, remains unverified against the DNA. TRBV21-1 is termed a pseudogene. The CDR3 loop spans 14 amino acids. CDR3 nucleotides: TGTGCCAGCAGCAAAGAAGGGGATTATTCACCCCTCCACTTT. Protein: CASSKEGDYSPLHF.

The chain couples TRBV19 to TRBJ1-2; D remains unclear. The CDR3 covers 15 residues. Trimming pared 3 bases from V and 0 bases from J, leaving 11 bases between. Germline CDR1 reads LNHDA; CDR2 reads SQIVND (reference sequence). This CDR3 is CASSIGGDTNYGYTF. CDR3 in DNA: TGTGCCAGTAGTATTGGCGGGGATACTAACTATGGCTACACCTTC.

The rearrangement joins TRBV7-8 to TRBJ2-3, with 10 nucleotides matching TRBD1. Germline V gene sequence: CDR1 SGHVS, CDR2 FQNEAQ. The CDR3 covers 15 residues. With 5 bases clipped from V and 2 bases from J, the junction kept 4 bases outside the gene matches. In DNA form, the CDR3 reads TGTGCCAGCAGCCCTGGACAGGGGGACACAGATACGCAGTATTTT. This codes for CASSPGQGDTDTQYF.

This CDR3 reads CASSPRLIRDTEAFF. DNA of the CDR3: TGTGCCAGCAGCCCCCGCCTTATCCGGGACACTGAAGCTTTCTTT. The V and J genes are TRBV5-6 and TRBJ1-1; D uncertain. Per germline, CDR1 SGHDT and CDR2 YYEEEE. Trimming removed 4 bases at V and 3 bases at J, with 16 bases between. CDR3 length equals 15 residues. The whole variable domain, filled in from reference TRBV5-6 and TRBJ1-1, reads DAGVTQSPTHLIKTRGQQVTLRCSPKSGHDTVSWYQQALGQGPQFIFQYYEEEERQRGNFPDRFSGHQFPNYSSELNVNALLLGDSALYLCASSPRLIRDTEAFFGQGTRLTVV.

J is TRBJ2-3 and V is TRBV5-4; 12 nucleotides line up with TRBD2. The germline CDR1 and CDR2 sequences are SGHNT and YYREEE (reference sequence). The V and J ends lost 5 bases and 2 bases, in that order; junction bases with no gene match: 6. The CDR3 runs to 16 residues. The CDR3, as DNA: TGTGCCAGCAGAGAGACTAGCGGGGGTTACACAGATACGCAGTATTTT. This encodes CASRETSGGYTDTQYF. The entire variable domain, with the rest obtained from reference TRBV5-4 and TRBJ2-3, is as follows: ETGVTQSPTHLIKTRGQQVTLRCSSQSGHNTVSWYQQALGQGPQFIFQYYREEENGRGNFPPRFSGLQFPNYSSELNVNALELDDSALYLCASRETSGGYTDTQYFGPGTRLTVL.

The chain has TRBV7-6 and TRBJ2-7; the match to TRBD1 covers 7 bases. The CDR3 has 15 residues. Germline trimming cut 2 bases from V and 6 bases from J; bases unmatched to any gene: 10. Germline V gene sequence: CDR1 SGHVS, CDR2 FNYEAQ. As DNA, the CDR3 is TGTGCCAGCAGCTTATCCCCAGAGGGGGCGGGCGAGCAGTACTTC. Translation gives CASSLSPEGAGEQYF.

The CDR3 sequence is CASSYAGDTGELFF. CDR3 DNA: TGTGCCAGCAGTTACGCCGGGGACACCGGGGAGCTGTTTTTT. The genes are TRBV6-2 or TRBV6-3 and TRBJ2-2, with D possibly TRBD2 on 5 matching bases. In germline, CDR1 is MNHEY, CDR2 SVGEGT. This CDR3 region has 14 residues. The ends were cut back, 2 bases at V and 3 bases at J, with 7 bases in the middle.

The J gene is TRBJ2-7, the V gene TRBV6-5; D ambiguous. Trimming stripped 0 bases from V and 0 bases from J, with 12 bases between. CDR3 length: 16 residues. Germline V lookup: CDR1 MNHEY, CDR2 SVGAGI. The CDR3: CASSYSRSPYSYEQYF. In nucleotides, the CDR3 is TGTGCCAGCAGTTACTCGAGGAGTCCCTACTCCTACGAGCAGTACTTC.

The V and J genes are TRBV11-1 and TRBJ2-7; maybe TRBD1 (5 bases). Trimming removed 1 base at V and 2 bases at J, with 12 bases between. CDR1 is SGHAT, CDR2 FQDESV, per germline (reference sequence). The CDR3 spans 15 residues. The CDR3 DNA reads as TGTGCCAGCAGCTTAGTGGGGCAGGGTCCCTACGAGCAGTACTTC. Translating gives CASSLVGQGPYEQYF.

This clone was observed once. CDR3 nucleotides: TGTGCCAGCAGCTCGGACAGGTGGACAGATACGCAGTATTTT. The encoded protein is CASSSDRWTDTQYF. The chain links TRBV5-4 to TRBJ2-3, with 7 bases lining up with TRBD1. The CDR3 contains 14 residues. The germline gives CDR1 SGHNT, CDR2 YYREEE (reference sequence). V lost 3 bases to trimming and J lost 3 bases; unmatched junction nucleotides: 4.

The gene calls are TRBV9 and TRBJ2-2, with TRBD2 matching 7 bases. CDR1 is SGDLS, CDR2 YYNGEE, per germline. This CDR3 has 16 amino acids. After removal of 1 base from V and 5 bases from J, the junction contained 8 bases not matched to a gene. As DNA, the CDR3 is TGTGCCAGCAGCGTAAGCGGGGCAACAAGGACCGGGGAGCTGTTTTTT. It translates to CASSVSGATRTGELFF.

V gene TRBV27 combines with J gene TRBJ1-1; TRBD1 matches at 7 bases. J lost 3 bases, V lost 5 bases, and 12 bases had no gene match. Germline CDR1 is MNHEY and CDR2 is SMNVEV (reference sequence). The length of the CDR3 is 16 residues. The CDR3 sequence is CASSPYRGAGDTEAFF. CDR3 in DNA: TGTGCCAGCAGTCCCTACAGGGGCGCTGGGGACACTGAAGCTTTCTTT.

A single count supports this clone. The rearrangement uses TRBV5-5 and TRBJ2-7; TRBD1 agrees at 8 bases. J was trimmed by 1 base and V by 3 bases; bases with no gene match: 9. The germline V gene encodes CDR1 SGHKS and CDR2 YYEKEE (reference sequence). The CDR3 runs to 16 residues. The DNA of the CDR3 is TGTGCCAGCAGCTCTACTAGGGACAGGATTTCCTACGAGCAGTACTTC. Translated, it gives CASSSTRDRISYEQYF.

The chain joins TRBV6-5 to TRBJ1-2, with 8 bases identical to TRBD1. This CDR3 spans 12 amino acids. Per germline, CDR1 MNHEY and CDR2 SVGAGI. Trimming removed 6 bases from V and 8 bases from J; junction bases left unmatched: 5. The CDR3 coding sequence is TGTGCCAGCAGCCCCGGGACAGGCGGCTACACCTTC. It encodes CASSPGTGGYTF.

V gene TRBV5-4 combines with J gene TRBJ2-5; 9 positions agree with TRBD1. The V segment lost 4 bases and the J segment 4 bases; nucleotides outside the gene matches: 8. There are 15 residues in the CDR3. The V gene's germline CDR1 is SGHNT and CDR2 YYREEE (reference sequence). The CDR3 nucleotides read TGTGCCAGCAGCCTGGGACAGGGAGGGGCAGAGACCCAGTACTTC. Residues: CASSLGQGGAETQYF.

V is TRBV7-9 and J is TRBJ2-1; D is perhaps TRBD2 (6 bases). The CDR3 contains 16 residues. V was clipped by 0 bases and J by 2 bases, with 11 bases between them. CDR1 is SEHNR, CDR2 FQNEAQ, per germline (reference sequence). CDR3 loop: CASSLASTGAYNEQFF. The CDR3 region has the DNA TGTGCCAGCAGCTTAGCGTCAACGGGGGCCTACAATGAGCAGTTCTTC.

The chain is built from TRBV10-3 and TRBJ2-5; 16 bases are shared with TRBD2. J was trimmed by 5 bases and V by 9 bases; bases with no gene match: 6. Germline-derived CDR1 and CDR2 are ENHRY and SYGVKD. The CDR3 totals 15 residues. CDR3 nucleotide sequence: TGTGCCATAGGGACTAGCGGGGGGGCCATGGAGACCCAGTACTTC. Protein sequence: CAIGTSGGAMETQYF.

The CDR3 DNA sequence: TGTGCCAGTCAGAACAGGGGGACCTACACTGAAGCTTTCTTT. This sequence encodes CASQNRGTYTEAFF. The V call is TRBV19, the J call TRBJ1-1; 8 bases fit TRBD1. The CDR3 loop spans 14 amino acids. CDR1 LNHDA and CDR2 SQIVND come from the germline V gene (reference sequence). V gave up 8 bases and J gave up 3 bases; unmatched junction bases: 8.

This chain uses TRBV5-4 with TRBJ1-2; unclear D gene. The CDR3 covers 13 residues. Germline assignment: CDR1 SGHNT and CDR2 YYREEE (reference sequence). Trimming took 4 bases from V and 4 from J, leaving 11 bases between them. The CDR3 nucleotides read TGTGCCAGCAGCCAAGACGGAACCTATGGCTACACCTTC. Amino acid sequence: CASSQDGTYGYTF.

The chain joins TRBV7-9 to TRBJ1-5; no firm D call. V was trimmed by 1 base and J by 1 base, leaving 8 bases between them. The CDR3 extends over 15 amino acids. Germline V lookup: CDR1 SEHNR, CDR2 FQNEAQ (reference sequence). CDR3 protein: CASSLGGGSNQPQHF. CDR3 nucleotide sequence: TGTGCCAGCAGCTTAGGGGGTGGGAGCAATCAGCCCCAGCATTTT.

This chain links TRBV3-1 (or the pseudogene TRBV3-2) with TRBJ2-5; D not certain. The germline gives CDR1 LGHDT, CDR2 YNNKEL (reference sequence). V was trimmed by 3 bases and J by 7 bases, leaving 9 bases between them. This CDR3 region has 12 residues. For the CDR3, the DNA is TGTGCCAGCAGCCAGGATCCTGCGACCCAGTACTTC. This codes for CASSQDPATQYF.

The chain uses TRBV2 and TRBJ2-3; tentatively, D is TRBD1 (6 bases). Per germline, CDR1 SNHLY and CDR2 FYNNEI. V was clipped by 8 bases and J by 0 bases, with 15 bases between them. There are 15 residues in the CDR3. The CDR3 here is CASSMRGKSTDTQYF. The CDR3 DNA reads as TGTGCCAGCTCGATGAGGGGGAAAAGCACAGATACGCAGTATTTT.

The CDR3 DNA sequence: TGTGCCAGCGTCGAACCGGGGGCTCACGAGCAGTACTTC. Its protein product is CASVEPGAHEQYF. This chain connects TRBV10-3 to TRBJ2-7; TRBD1 or TRBD2 may be the D gene (6 bases each). The CDR3 totals 13 residues. Trimming pared 10 bases from V and 5 bases from J, leaving 18 bases between. CDR1 is ENHRY and CDR2 is SYGVKD in the germline V gene.

The chain joins TRBV7-2 to TRBJ2-7; D might be TRBD1 or TRBD2, each matching 7 bases. CDR1 and CDR2 from the germline V gene are SGHTA and FQGNSA. The CDR3 consists of 14 residues. V was cut by 7 bases and J by 4 bases, with 17 bases left in between. In nucleotides, the CDR3 is TGTGCCAGCACTGGGGGGGACAGAATTTACGAGCAGTACTTC. Translation: CASTGGDRIYEQYF.

This chain uses TRBV19 with TRBJ1-6; possibly TRBD1 for D (5 bases). The ends were cut back, 5 bases at V and 13 bases at J, with 12 bases in the middle. The CDR3 consists of 12 residues. Germline loops: CDR1 LNHDA, CDR2 SQIVND (reference sequence). CDR3 residues: CASSQGFIPLHF. The CDR3 coding sequence is TGTGCCAGTAGTCAGGGATTCATTCCCCTCCACTTT. The full variable domain, in which reference TRBV19 and TRBJ1-6 provide the parts outside the CDR3, is DGGITQSPKYLFRKEGQNVTLSCEQNLNHDAMYWYRQDPGQGLRLIYYSQIVNDFQKGDIAEGYSVSREKKESFPLTVTSAQKNPTAFYLCASSQGFIPLHFGNGTRLTVT.

The rearrangement uses TRBV19 and TRBJ1-2, with D possibly being TRBD1 (6 bases). This CDR3 comprises 13 residues. Germline CDR1 LNHDA, CDR2 SQIVND (reference sequence). V lost 8 bases, J lost 5 bases, and 15 bases lay in between. CDR3 sequence reads: CASASQQGYGYTF. CDR3 coding DNA: TGTGCCAGTGCCTCCCAACAGGGATATGGCTACACCTTC. Variable domain in full (rest from reference TRBV19 and TRBJ1-2): DGGITQSPKYLFRKEGQNVTLSCEQNLNHDAMYWYRQDPGQGLRLIYYSQIVNDFQKGDIAEGYSVSREKKESFPLTVTSAQKNPTAFYLCASASQQGYGYTFGSGTRLTVV.

The chain carries TRBV19 and TRBJ2-5, with 7 bases aligning to TRBD2. V was pared by 4 bases and J by 6 bases, with 2 bases of the junction left unmatched. Germline values: CDR1 LNHDA, CDR2 SQIVND (reference sequence). This CDR3 contains 12 residues. The CDR3 loop reads CASSSGGKTQYF. In nucleotides, the CDR3 is TGTGCCAGTAGTAGCGGGGGTAAGACCCAGTACTTC.